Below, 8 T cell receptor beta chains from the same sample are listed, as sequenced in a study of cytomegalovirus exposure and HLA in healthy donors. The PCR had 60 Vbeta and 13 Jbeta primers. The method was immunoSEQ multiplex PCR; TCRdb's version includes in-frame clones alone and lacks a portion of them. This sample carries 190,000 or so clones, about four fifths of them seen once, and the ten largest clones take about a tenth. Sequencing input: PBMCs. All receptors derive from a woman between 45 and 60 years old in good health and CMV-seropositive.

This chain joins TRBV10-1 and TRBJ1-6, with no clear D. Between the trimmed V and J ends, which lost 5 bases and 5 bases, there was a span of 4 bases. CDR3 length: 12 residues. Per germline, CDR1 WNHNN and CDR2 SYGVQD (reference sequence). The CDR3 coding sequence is TGCGCCAGCAGTCAAAATAATTCACCCCTCCACTTT. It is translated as CASSQNNSPLHF.

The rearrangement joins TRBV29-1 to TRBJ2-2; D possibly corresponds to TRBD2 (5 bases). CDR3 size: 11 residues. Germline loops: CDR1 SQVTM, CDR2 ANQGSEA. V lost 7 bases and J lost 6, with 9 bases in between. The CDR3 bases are TGCAGCGGAATGAGGGCCGGGGAGCTGTTTTTT. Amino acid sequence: CSGMRAGELFF.

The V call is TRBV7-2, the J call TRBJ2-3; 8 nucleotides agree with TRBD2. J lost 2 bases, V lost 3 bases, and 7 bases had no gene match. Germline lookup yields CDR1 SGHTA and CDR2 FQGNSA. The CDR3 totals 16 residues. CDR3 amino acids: CASSFLAGISTDTQYF. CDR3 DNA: TGTGCCAGCAGCTTTTTAGCGGGGATCTCCACAGATACGCAGTATTTT.

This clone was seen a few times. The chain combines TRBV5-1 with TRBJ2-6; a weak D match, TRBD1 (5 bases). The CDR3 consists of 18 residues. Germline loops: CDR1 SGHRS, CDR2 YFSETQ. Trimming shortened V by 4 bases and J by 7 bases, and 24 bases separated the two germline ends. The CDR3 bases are TGCGCCAGCAGCCGTGACAGCGAGCCGTCGTTCGGTGCCAACGTCCTGACTTTC. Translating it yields CASSRDSEPSFGANVLTF.

CDR3 sequence reads: CASSLDRGGTEAFF. The CDR3 DNA sequence: TGTGCCAGCAGCTTAGACAGGGGAGGAACTGAAGCTTTCTTT. This chain links TRBV7-8 with TRBJ1-1; 7 bases match TRBD1. The V gene's germline CDR1 is SGHVS and CDR2 FQNEAQ. This CDR3 has 14 residues. The trim removed 1 base at V and 5 bases at J, leaving 4 bases unmatched.

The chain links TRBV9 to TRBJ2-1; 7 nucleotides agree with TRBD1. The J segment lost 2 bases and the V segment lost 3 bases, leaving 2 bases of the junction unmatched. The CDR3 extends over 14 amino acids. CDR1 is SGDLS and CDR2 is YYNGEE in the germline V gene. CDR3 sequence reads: CASSAGGAYNEQFF. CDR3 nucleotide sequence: TGTGCCAGCAGCGCAGGGGGAGCCTACAATGAGCAGTTCTTC.

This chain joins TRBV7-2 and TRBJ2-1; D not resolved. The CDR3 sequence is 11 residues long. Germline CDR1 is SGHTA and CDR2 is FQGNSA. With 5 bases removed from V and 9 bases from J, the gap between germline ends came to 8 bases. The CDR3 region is CASSPSVEQFF. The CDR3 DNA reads TGTGCCAGCAGCCCGAGCGTTGAGCAGTTCTTC.

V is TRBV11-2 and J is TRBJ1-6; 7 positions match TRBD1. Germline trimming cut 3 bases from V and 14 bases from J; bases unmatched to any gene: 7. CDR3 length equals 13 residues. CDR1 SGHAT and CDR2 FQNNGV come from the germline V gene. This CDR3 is CASSFLRDSSLHF. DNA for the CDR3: TGTGCCAGCAGCTTCCTCCGGGACAGTTCCCTCCACTTT.